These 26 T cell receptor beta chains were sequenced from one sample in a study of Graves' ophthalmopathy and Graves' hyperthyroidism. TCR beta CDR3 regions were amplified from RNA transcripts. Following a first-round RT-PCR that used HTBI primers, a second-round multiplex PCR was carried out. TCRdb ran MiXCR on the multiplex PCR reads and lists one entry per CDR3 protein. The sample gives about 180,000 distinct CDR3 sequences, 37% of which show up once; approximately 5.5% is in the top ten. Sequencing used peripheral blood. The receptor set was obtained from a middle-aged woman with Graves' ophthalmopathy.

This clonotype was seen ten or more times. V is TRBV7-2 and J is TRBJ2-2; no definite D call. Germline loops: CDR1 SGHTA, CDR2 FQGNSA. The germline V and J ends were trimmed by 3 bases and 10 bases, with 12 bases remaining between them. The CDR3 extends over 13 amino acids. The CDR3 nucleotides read TGTGCCAGCAGCTTCGGAACGGAGAAGGAGCTGTTTTTT. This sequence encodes CASSFGTEKELFF.

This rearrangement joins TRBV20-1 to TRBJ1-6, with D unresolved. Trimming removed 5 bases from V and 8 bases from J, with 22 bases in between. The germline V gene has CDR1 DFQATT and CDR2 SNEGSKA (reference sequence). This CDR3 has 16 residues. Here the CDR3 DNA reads TGCAGTGCTCTGCAGCCTGGCCCCTTATGGGATTCACCCCTCCACTTT. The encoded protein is CSALQPGPLWDSPLHF.

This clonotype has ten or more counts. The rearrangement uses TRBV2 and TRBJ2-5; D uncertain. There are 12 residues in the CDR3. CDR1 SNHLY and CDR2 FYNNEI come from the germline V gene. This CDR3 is CARRGPPATQYF. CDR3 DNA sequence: TGTGCTCGACGAGGCCCACCAGCGACCCAGTACTTC.

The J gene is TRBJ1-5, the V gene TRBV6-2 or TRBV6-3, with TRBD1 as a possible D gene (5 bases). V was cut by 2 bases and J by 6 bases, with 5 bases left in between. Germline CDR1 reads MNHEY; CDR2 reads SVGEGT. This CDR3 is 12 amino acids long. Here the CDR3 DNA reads TGTGCCAGCAGTTACGGGGGTCAGCCCCAGCATTTT. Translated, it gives CASSYGGQPQHF.

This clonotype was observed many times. The CDR3 sequence: CASSLVGDGGELFF. The DNA of the CDR3 is TGCGCCAGCAGCTTGGTGGGGGACGGCGGGGAGCTGTTTTTT. The chain employs TRBV5-1 and TRBJ2-2, with D possibly being TRBD1 or TRBD2 (5 bases each). The CDR3 sequence is 14 residues long. Germline CDR1 reads SGHRS; CDR2 reads YFSETQ. Trimming left V 0 bases short and J 7 bases short, with 10 bases between.

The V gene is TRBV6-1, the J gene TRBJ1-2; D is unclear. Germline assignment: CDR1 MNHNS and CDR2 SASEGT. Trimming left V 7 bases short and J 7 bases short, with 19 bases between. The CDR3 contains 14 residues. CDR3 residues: CASTDASMRGGYTF. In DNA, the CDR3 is TGTGCCAGCACCGACGCCTCGATGCGCGGTGGCTACACCTTC.

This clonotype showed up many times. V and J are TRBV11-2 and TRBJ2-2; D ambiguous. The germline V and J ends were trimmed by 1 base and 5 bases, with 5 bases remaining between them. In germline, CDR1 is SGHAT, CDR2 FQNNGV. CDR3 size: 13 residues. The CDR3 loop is CASSLAGTGELFF. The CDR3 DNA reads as TGTGCCAGCAGCTTAGCTGGAACCGGGGAGCTGTTTTTT.

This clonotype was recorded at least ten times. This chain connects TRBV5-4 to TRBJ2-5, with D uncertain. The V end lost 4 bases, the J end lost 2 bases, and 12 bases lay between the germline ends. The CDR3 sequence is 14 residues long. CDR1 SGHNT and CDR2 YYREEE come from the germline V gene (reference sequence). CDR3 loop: CASSQGIAQETQYF. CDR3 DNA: TGTGCCAGCAGCCAAGGGATCGCACAAGAGACCCAGTACTTC.

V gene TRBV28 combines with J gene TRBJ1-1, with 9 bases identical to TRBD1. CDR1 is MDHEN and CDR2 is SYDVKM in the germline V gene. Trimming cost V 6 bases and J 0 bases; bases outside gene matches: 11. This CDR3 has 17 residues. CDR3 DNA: TGTGCCAGCAGCATTAACAGGGGGCGCTTAATGAACACTGAAGCTTTCTTT. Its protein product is CASSINRGRLMNTEAFF.

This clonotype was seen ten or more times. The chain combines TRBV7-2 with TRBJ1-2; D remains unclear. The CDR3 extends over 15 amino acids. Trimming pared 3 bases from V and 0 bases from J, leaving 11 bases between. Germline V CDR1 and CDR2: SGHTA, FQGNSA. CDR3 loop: CASSLSGLTNYGYTF. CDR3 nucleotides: TGTGCCAGCAGCTTGTCGGGCCTCACTAACTATGGCTACACCTTC.

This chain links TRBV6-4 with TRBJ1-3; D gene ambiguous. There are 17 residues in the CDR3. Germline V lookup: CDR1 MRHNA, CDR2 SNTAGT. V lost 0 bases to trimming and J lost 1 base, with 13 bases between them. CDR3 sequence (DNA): TGTGCCAGCAGTGACTCGAGTTTGCGGACTTCTGGAAACACCATATATTTT. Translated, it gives CASSDSSLRTSGNTIYF.

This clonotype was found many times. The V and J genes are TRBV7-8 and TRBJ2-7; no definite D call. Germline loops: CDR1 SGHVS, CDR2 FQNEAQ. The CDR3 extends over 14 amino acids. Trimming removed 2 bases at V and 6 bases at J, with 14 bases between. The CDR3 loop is CASSLSGGATEQYF. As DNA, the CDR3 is TGTGCCAGCAGCTTATCTGGCGGAGCCACCGAGCAGTACTTC.

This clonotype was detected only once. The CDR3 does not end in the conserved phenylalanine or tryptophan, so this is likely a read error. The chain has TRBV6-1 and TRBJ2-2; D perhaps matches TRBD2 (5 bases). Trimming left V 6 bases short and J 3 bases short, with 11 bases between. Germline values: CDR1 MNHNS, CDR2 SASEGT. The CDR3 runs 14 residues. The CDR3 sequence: CASRRVVDTGELFS. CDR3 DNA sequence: TGTGCCAGCAGGAGGGTGGTTGACACCGGGGAGCTGTTTTCT.

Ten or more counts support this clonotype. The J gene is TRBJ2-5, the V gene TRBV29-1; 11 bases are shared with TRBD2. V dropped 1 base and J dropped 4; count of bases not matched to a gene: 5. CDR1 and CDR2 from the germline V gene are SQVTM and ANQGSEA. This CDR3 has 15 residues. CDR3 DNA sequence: TGCAGCGTTGAAGGATCCGGACTAGCGGGAGAGACCCAGTACTTC. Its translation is CSVEGSGLAGETQYF.

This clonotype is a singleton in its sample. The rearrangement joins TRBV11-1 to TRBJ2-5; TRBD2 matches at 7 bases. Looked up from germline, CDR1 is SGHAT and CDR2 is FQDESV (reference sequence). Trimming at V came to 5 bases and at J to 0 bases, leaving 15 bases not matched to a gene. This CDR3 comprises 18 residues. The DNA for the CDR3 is TGTGCCAGCAGCCCGCGGGGGACCCCAACCCCGTACCAAGAGACCCAGTACTTC. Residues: CASSPRGTPTPYQETQYF.

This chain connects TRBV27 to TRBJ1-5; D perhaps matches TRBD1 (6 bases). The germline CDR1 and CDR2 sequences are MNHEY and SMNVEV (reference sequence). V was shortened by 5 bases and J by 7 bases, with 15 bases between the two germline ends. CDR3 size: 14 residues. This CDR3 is CASSHPGVPQPQHF. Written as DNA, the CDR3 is TGTGCCAGCAGTCACCCAGGGGTCCCGCAGCCCCAGCATTTT.

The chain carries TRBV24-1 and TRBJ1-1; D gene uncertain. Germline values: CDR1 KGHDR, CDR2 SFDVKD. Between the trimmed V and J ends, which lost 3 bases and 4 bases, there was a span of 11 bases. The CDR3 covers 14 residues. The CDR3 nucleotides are TGTGCCACCAGTGATATCAGGTCGGGCACTGAAGCTTTCTTT. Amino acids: CATSDIRSGTEAFF.

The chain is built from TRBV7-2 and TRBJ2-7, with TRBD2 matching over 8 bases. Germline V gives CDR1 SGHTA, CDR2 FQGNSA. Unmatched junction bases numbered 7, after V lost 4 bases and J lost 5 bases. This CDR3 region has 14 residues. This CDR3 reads CASSYTAGADEQYF. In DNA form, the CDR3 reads TGTGCCAGCAGCTACACAGCGGGAGCTGACGAGCAGTACTTC. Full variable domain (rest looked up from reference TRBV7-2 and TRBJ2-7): GAGVSQSPSNKVTEKGKDVELRCDPISGHTALYWYRQSLGQGLEFLIYFQGNSAPDKSGLPSDRFSAERTGGSVSTLTIQRTQQEDSAVYLCASSYTAGADEQYFGPGTRLTVT.

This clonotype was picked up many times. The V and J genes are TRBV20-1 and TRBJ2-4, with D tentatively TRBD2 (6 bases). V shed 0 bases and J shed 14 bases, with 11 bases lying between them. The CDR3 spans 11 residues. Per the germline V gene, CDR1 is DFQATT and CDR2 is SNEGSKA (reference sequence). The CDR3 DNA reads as TGCAGTGCTAGAGACGGGGACTTTAAGTACTTC. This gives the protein CSARDGDFKYF.

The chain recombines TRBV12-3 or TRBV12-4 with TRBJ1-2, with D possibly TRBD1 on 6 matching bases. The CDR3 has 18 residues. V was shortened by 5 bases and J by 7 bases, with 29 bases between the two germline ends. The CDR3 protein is CASSTLGKGHRSSRGYTF. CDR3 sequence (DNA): TGTGCCAGCAGTACCTTGGGGAAGGGACATCGGAGTTCTCGTGGCTACACCTTC.

In nucleotides, the CDR3 is TGTGCCAGCAATGCCGGGACAGGGAACACTGAAGCTTTCTTT. This translates into CASNAGTGNTEAFF. V and J are TRBV27 and TRBJ1-1, with 8 bases matching TRBD1. The CDR3 sequence is 14 residues long. V lost 7 bases and J lost 1; bases outside the gene matches: 5. CDR1 and CDR2 (germline): MNHEY, SMNVEV (reference sequence).

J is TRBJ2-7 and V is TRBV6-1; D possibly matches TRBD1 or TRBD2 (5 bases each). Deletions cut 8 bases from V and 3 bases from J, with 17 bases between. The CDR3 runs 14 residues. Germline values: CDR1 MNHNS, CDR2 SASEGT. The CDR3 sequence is CASGDGTIYYEQYF. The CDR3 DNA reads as TGTGCCAGCGGGGACGGAACCATCTACTACGAGCAGTACTTC.

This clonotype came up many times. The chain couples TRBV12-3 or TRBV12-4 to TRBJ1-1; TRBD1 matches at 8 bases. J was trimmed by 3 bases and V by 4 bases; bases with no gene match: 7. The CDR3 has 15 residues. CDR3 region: CASSSSGGLDTEAFF. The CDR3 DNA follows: TGTGCCAGCAGTTCATCAGGGGGCCTGGACACTGAAGCTTTCTTT.

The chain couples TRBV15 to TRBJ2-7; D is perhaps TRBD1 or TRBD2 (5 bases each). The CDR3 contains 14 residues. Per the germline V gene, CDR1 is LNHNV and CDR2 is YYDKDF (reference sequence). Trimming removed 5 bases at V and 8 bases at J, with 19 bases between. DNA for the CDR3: TGTGCCACCAGCCGTCCACGGGGCTTATCTAAGCAGTACTTC. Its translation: CATSRPRGLSKQYF.

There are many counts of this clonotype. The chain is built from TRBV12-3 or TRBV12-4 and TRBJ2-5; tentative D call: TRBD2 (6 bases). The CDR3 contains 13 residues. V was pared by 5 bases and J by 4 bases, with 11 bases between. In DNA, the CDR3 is TGTGCCAGCAGTGGGGGGACGATAGAGACCCAGTACTTC. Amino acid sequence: CASSGGTIETQYF.

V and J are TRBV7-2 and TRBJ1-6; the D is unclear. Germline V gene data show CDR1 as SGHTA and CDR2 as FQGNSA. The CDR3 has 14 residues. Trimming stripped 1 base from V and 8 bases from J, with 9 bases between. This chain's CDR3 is CASSLGPGDSPLHF. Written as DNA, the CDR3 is TGTGCCAGCAGCTTAGGACCCGGGGATTCACCCCTCCACTTT.